This is a list of T cell receptor beta chains from one sample in a study of Ad26.COV2.S vaccination and SARS-CoV-2 variants. The data were produced by immunoSEQ multiplex PCR, yet TCRdb's version contains in-frame clones alone and is incomplete. The profile shows around 400,000 clones, over 75% of them singletons. Here the sequenced sample was peripheral blood, taken in a trial of Ad26.COV2.S vaccine versus placebo. The receptors come from a person aged 18-60 years who received the Ad26.COV2.S COVID-19 vaccine or a placebo. Each CDR3 is given with its conserved first and last residue. Each record gives: CDR3 DNA, CDR3 protein, D gene, J gene, clone size, V gene. A D gene is named only where the DNA matches it firmly. Clone sizes are given selectively: once, few, many, or a class where the clone is expanded.

CDR3nt: TGTGCCAGTAGTACCTGGACAGCGAACTATGGCTACACCTTC
CDR3aa: CASSTWTANYGYTF
d_gene: NA
j_gene: TRBJ1-2
abundance: NA
v_gene: TRBV19

CDR3nt: TGTGCCAGCAGTTTACTCAAGGGGTGGGACACTGAAGCTTTCTTT
CDR3aa: CASSLLKGWDTEAFF
d_gene: NA
j_gene: TRBJ1-1
abundance: NA
v_gene: TRBV28

CDR3nt: TGTGCCAGCAGCCCCCAGACTAGGATCAGGGAGCAGTTCTTC
CDR3aa: CASSPQTRIREQFF
d_gene: NA
j_gene: TRBJ2-1
abundance: NA
v_gene: TRBV7-9

CDR3nt: TGTGCCAGCAGCGGGGGACAGGGAGGCGGTAGTGGGGACATTCAGTACTTC
CDR3aa: CASSGGQGGGSGDIQYF
d_gene: TRBD1
j_gene: TRBJ2-4
abundance: NA
v_gene: TRBV9

CDR3nt: TGTGCCAGCAGTGTGGTCAGGGGAGAAAAACTGTTTTTT
CDR3aa: CASSVVRGEKLFF
d_gene: NA
j_gene: TRBJ1-4
abundance: NA
v_gene: TRBV2

CDR3nt: TGCGCCAGCAGCATAGGCGGGGTCTCCAATCAGCCCCAGCATTTT
CDR3aa: CASSIGGVSNQPQHF
d_gene: NA
j_gene: TRBJ1-5
abundance: NA
v_gene: TRBV5-1

CDR3nt: TGTGCCAGCTCCCGGGGAGAAGAGACCCAGTACTTC
CDR3aa: CASSRGEETQYF
d_gene: NA
j_gene: TRBJ2-5
abundance: NA
v_gene: TRBV6-5

CDR3nt: TGCAGTGCTAGTCGATTAGCGGGAGGGTACTACAATGAGCAGTTCTTC
CDR3aa: CSASRLAGGYYNEQFF
d_gene: TRBD2
j_gene: TRBJ2-1
abundance: NA
v_gene: TRBV20-1

CDR3nt: TGCGCCAGCAGCCAAGCTACGGTTCGAAATGAGCAGTTCTTC
CDR3aa: CASSQATVRNEQFF
d_gene: NA
j_gene: TRBJ2-1
abundance: NA
v_gene: TRBV4-1

CDR3nt: TGTGCCAGCAGTTACTCGTTTGCGGCGAATGAGCAGTTCTTC
CDR3aa: CASSYSFAANEQFF
d_gene: NA
j_gene: TRBJ2-1
abundance: few
v_gene: TRBV6-5

CDR3nt: TGCGCCAGCAGCTTGGGCTCCGGGACAGTCAGCTACGAGCAGTACTTC
CDR3aa: CASSLGSGTVSYEQYF
d_gene: TRBD1
j_gene: TRBJ2-7
abundance: NA
v_gene: TRBV5-1

CDR3nt: TGTGCCACCGAGTTTTCCCCCGGGACTAGCGGGACCAGTGAGCAGTTCTTC
CDR3aa: CATEFSPGTSGTSEQFF
d_gene: TRBD2
j_gene: TRBJ2-1
abundance: NA
v_gene: TRBV19

CDR3nt: TGTGCCAGCCGGACCGTTGTAACCTCTGGGGCCAACGTCCTGACTTTC
CDR3aa: CASRTVVTSGANVLTF
d_gene: NA
j_gene: TRBJ2-6
abundance: NA
v_gene: TRBV28

CDR3nt: TGCAGTGCTAGTAAGGTTACCGGGGAGCTGTTTTTT
CDR3aa: CSASKVTGELFF
d_gene: NA
j_gene: TRBJ2-2
abundance: NA
v_gene: TRBV20-1

CDR3nt: TGCGCCAGCAGAGACCCCTTTCGGGACAATTCACCCCTCCACTTT
CDR3aa: CASRDPFRDNSPLHF
d_gene: NA
j_gene: TRBJ1-6
abundance: few
v_gene: TRBV5-1

CDR3nt: TGTGCCTGGAGTACAGGGACCTACGAGCAGTACTTC
CDR3aa: CAWSTGTYEQYF
d_gene: NA
j_gene: TRBJ2-7
abundance: NA
v_gene: TRBV30

CDR3nt: TGTGCCTGGAGGGGAAGGGGAGGAATCAATCAGCCCCAGCATTTT
CDR3aa: CAWRGRGGINQPQHF
d_gene: NA
j_gene: TRBJ1-5
abundance: NA
v_gene: TRBV30

CDR3nt: TGTGCCAGCAACATAAACAGGGGTCCGAACGAGCAGTACTTC
CDR3aa: CASNINRGPNEQYF
d_gene: TRBD1
j_gene: TRBJ2-7
abundance: NA
v_gene: TRBV6-5

CDR3nt: TGTGCCTGGAGTGGGGGGGCCCACTCTGGAAACACCATATATTTT
CDR3aa: CAWSGGAHSGNTIYF
d_gene: NA
j_gene: TRBJ1-3
abundance: NA
v_gene: TRBV30

CDR3nt: TGTGCCAGCAGCCAAGGCCCCCCTCCTACAGATACGCAGTATTTT
CDR3aa: CASSQGPPPTDTQYF
d_gene: NA
j_gene: TRBJ2-3
abundance: NA
v_gene: TRBV4-2

CDR3nt: TGTGCCAGCAGCTTAGGGGGGTCCCCCGCCGCGGAAGCTTTCTTT
CDR3aa: CASSLGGSPAAEAFF
d_gene: NA
j_gene: TRBJ1-1
abundance: NA
v_gene: TRBV7-3

CDR3nt: TGTGCCAGCAGCCCGCGGACAGTAGCCAAAAACATTCAGTACTTC
CDR3aa: CASSPRTVAKNIQYF
d_gene: NA
j_gene: TRBJ2-4
abundance: NA
v_gene: TRBV4-2

CDR3nt: TGTGCCAGCAGCTTGGGGAGGAGTAGCACAGATACGCAGTATTTT
CDR3aa: CASSLGRSSTDTQYF
d_gene: NA
j_gene: TRBJ2-3
abundance: once
v_gene: TRBV11-2

CDR3nt: TGTGCCAGCAGTTTATTGGGGACAGGCGGCACCGGGGAGCTGTTTTTT
CDR3aa: CASSLLGTGGTGELFF
d_gene: TRBD1
j_gene: TRBJ2-2
abundance: NA
v_gene: TRBV27

CDR3nt: TGTGCCAGCAGTTCTAGCGGGAGCTCGGATGAGCAGTTCTTC
CDR3aa: CASSSSGSSDEQFF
d_gene: TRBD2
j_gene: TRBJ2-1
abundance: NA
v_gene: TRBV28

CDR3nt: TGTGCCAGCACCCCCCCGGGGGGGTCTGGGATCGAGCAGTACTTC
CDR3aa: CASTPPGGSGIEQYF
d_gene: TRBD2
j_gene: TRBJ2-7
abundance: NA
v_gene: TRBV28

CDR3nt: TGTGCCAGCAGCGCGGACAGGGGGCTAGGAGGTCAGCCCCAGCATTTT
CDR3aa: CASSADRGLGGQPQHF
d_gene: TRBD1
j_gene: TRBJ1-5
abundance: NA
v_gene: TRBV28

CDR3nt: TGTCGCCCCCCGACAGGATTGAACACTGAAGCTTTCTTT
CDR3aa: CRPPTGLNTEAFF
d_gene: NA
j_gene: TRBJ1-1
abundance: NA
v_gene: TRBV6-5

CDR3nt: TGTGCCAGCTCCCTGAACTCTGGAAACACCATATATTTT
CDR3aa: CASSLNSGNTIYF
d_gene: NA
j_gene: TRBJ1-3
abundance: NA
v_gene: TRBV12-3/TRBV12-4

CDR3nt: TGTGCCAGCTCACCACCGGGGGCGGGGGGAAATGAGCAGTTCTTC
CDR3aa: CASSPPGAGGNEQFF
d_gene: TRBD2
j_gene: TRBJ2-1
abundance: NA
v_gene: TRBV18

CDR3nt: TGTGCCATCAGTGAGATTGGGGCTCCCGCCCCTTCCTACAATGAGCAGTTCTTC
CDR3aa: CAISEIGAPAPSYNEQFF
d_gene: NA
j_gene: TRBJ2-1
abundance: NA
v_gene: TRBV10-3

CDR3nt: TGTGCCAGCAGGGACAGGGCTGGAAACACCATATATTTT
CDR3aa: CASRDRAGNTIYF
d_gene: TRBD1
j_gene: TRBJ1-3
abundance: NA
v_gene: TRBV28

CDR3nt: TGTGCCAGCAGTTTCGCTGCTGAGGGCACTGAAGCTTTCTTT
CDR3aa: CASSFAAEGTEAFF
d_gene: NA
j_gene: TRBJ1-1
abundance: NA
v_gene: TRBV27

CDR3nt: TGTGCCAGTAGTATCTCCATGGGGGTGGAGACCCAGTACTTC
CDR3aa: CASSISMGVETQYF
d_gene: NA
j_gene: TRBJ2-5
abundance: NA
v_gene: TRBV19

CDR3nt: TGTGCCAGCAGCGCCGGGACAGGGACTAACTATGGCTACACCTTC
CDR3aa: CASSAGTGTNYGYTF
d_gene: TRBD1
j_gene: TRBJ1-2
abundance: NA
v_gene: TRBV9

CDR3nt: TGTGCCAGCAGCGCAGGCCCGGGGAACACTGAAGCTTTCTTT
CDR3aa: CASSAGPGNTEAFF
d_gene: NA
j_gene: TRBJ1-1
abundance: many
v_gene: TRBV6-4

CDR3nt: TGTGCCACCAGTACAGGGTCCGCCGGGGAGCTGTTTTTT
CDR3aa: CATSTGSAGELFF
d_gene: NA
j_gene: TRBJ2-2
abundance: NA
v_gene: TRBV24-1

CDR3nt: TGTGCCAGCTCACCAGGAGCTGGGGTGAGCAATCAGCCCCAGCATTTT
CDR3aa: CASSPGAGVSNQPQHF
d_gene: NA
j_gene: TRBJ1-5
abundance: NA
v_gene: TRBV18

CDR3nt: TGTGCCAGTAGTAACCAGCGGATTAACAATGAGCAGTTCTTC
CDR3aa: CASSNQRINNEQFF
d_gene: NA
j_gene: TRBJ2-1
abundance: NA
v_gene: TRBV19

CDR3nt: TGCGCCAGCAGCCAAGTCGCAGGGGGTCAAGCGGGAGGGGGCTACGAGCAGTACTTC
CDR3aa: CASSQVAGGQAGGGYEQYF
d_gene: TRBD2
j_gene: TRBJ2-7
abundance: NA
v_gene: TRBV4-1

CDR3nt: TGTGCCAGCACCAGGGCAGGGAAGACAGATACGCAGTATTTT
CDR3aa: CASTRAGKTDTQYF
d_gene: NA
j_gene: TRBJ2-3
abundance: NA
v_gene: TRBV28

CDR3nt: TGTGCCAGCAGTGCCGAACATTTGAGGGCCTACGAGCAGTACTTC
CDR3aa: CASSAEHLRAYEQYF
d_gene: NA
j_gene: TRBJ2-7
abundance: NA
v_gene: TRBV2

CDR3nt: TGTGCCAGCAGCCCCCAAGAGACCCAGTACTTC
CDR3aa: CASSPQETQYF
d_gene: NA
j_gene: TRBJ2-5
abundance: NA
v_gene: TRBV3-1/TRBV3-2

CDR3nt: TGTGCCAGCAGCATCGGGACAGGGGGCAATGAGCAGTTCTTC
CDR3aa: CASSIGTGGNEQFF
d_gene: TRBD1
j_gene: TRBJ2-1
abundance: NA
v_gene: TRBV5-5

CDR3nt: TGTGCCAGCTCACCACCCTGGGTCCAAGAGACCCAGTACTTC
CDR3aa: CASSPPWVQETQYF
d_gene: NA
j_gene: TRBJ2-5
abundance: NA
v_gene: TRBV18

CDR3nt: TGTGCCTGGAGAAGGACAGGGAACACTGAAGCTTTCTTT
CDR3aa: CAWRRTGNTEAFF
d_gene: TRBD1
j_gene: TRBJ1-1
abundance: NA
v_gene: TRBV30

CDR3nt: TGTGCCAGCAGCTTAGTCGGGACAGGGATCGAGCAGTACTTC
CDR3aa: CASSLVGTGIEQYF
d_gene: TRBD1
j_gene: TRBJ2-7
abundance: NA
v_gene: TRBV11-2

CDR3nt: TGTGCCAGCAGCTTAGATGGCAGGTTCTCTGGAAACACCATATATTTT
CDR3aa: CASSLDGRFSGNTIYF
d_gene: NA
j_gene: TRBJ1-3
abundance: NA
v_gene: TRBV11-2

CDR3nt: TGTGCCACCAGTGATTGGACTTACACCGGGGAGCTGTTTTTT
CDR3aa: CATSDWTYTGELFF
d_gene: NA
j_gene: TRBJ2-2
abundance: NA
v_gene: TRBV24-1

CDR3nt: TGTGCCAGCAGCCAAGTCCGGTCCGAAGCTTTCTTT
CDR3aa: CASSQVRSEAFF
d_gene: NA
j_gene: TRBJ1-1
abundance: NA
v_gene: TRBV3-1/TRBV3-2

CDR3nt: TGTGCCAGCAGGAAGGTTGGGTTTTACAATCAGCCCCAGCATTTT
CDR3aa: CASRKVGFYNQPQHF
d_gene: NA
j_gene: TRBJ1-5
abundance: NA
v_gene: TRBV28

CDR3nt: TGTGCCAGCAGCCCCGGGACGGCTTCATATGGCTACACCTTC
CDR3aa: CASSPGTASYGYTF
d_gene: NA
j_gene: TRBJ1-2
abundance: NA
v_gene: TRBV11-3

CDR3nt: TGTGCCACAGGGGCGGGAGGGCCTAAGACCCAGTACTTC
CDR3aa: CATGAGGPKTQYF
d_gene: TRBD2
j_gene: TRBJ2-5
abundance: NA
v_gene: TRBV12-3/TRBV12-4

CDR3nt: TGTGCCAGCAGCTTAGTCGGGGACGAGCAGTACTTC
CDR3aa: CASSLVGDEQYF
d_gene: NA
j_gene: TRBJ2-7
abundance: NA
v_gene: TRBV7-9